This T cell receptor (beta chain) appears in the sequencing data of a study of shared clonotypes between healthy human individuals. In the case of this clone: Its cognate antigen is unknown.

General observations from the study: The genetic and exposure-history diversity represented was limited by few donors.

Here immunoSEQ multiplex PCR was the method, and the copy in TCRdb shows in-frame clones only, minus some. The sample includes over 950,000 clones, approximately 77% seen only once; the top ten take almost 0.9%. This TCR came from a man younger than 35 in good health. Some clones in this sample may be carry-over from other donors' samples. Sequenced: memory CD4+ T cells from PBMCs. The subset is: CD45RA-negative fraction.

Here the CDR3 DNA reads TGTGCCAGCACCCGGAACCGCGCCTACGAGCAGTACTTC. It yields the protein CASTRNRAYEQYF. This sequence joins TRBV6-1 and TRBJ2-7; D gene unclear. With 7 bases removed from V and 2 bases from J, the gap between germline ends came to 12 bases. The CDR3 is made up of 13 amino acids. Germline CDR1 is MNHNS and CDR2 is SASEGT.